The rows below give T cell receptor beta chains drawn from one sample of a study of CD8 T cells in Susac syndrome. Via MiXCR, TCRdb re-called the immunoSEQ multiplex PCR reads, giving one row per CDR3 protein. Counted here are about 150,000 distinct CDR3 sequences, 85% to 95% occurring once; the ten biggest clones make up approximately 0.15%. Material for sequencing was CD4+ T cells from PBMCs. The receptors derive from a human donor with Susac syndrome. Both conserved end residues are part of each CDR3. D genes are given only for firm matches. Rows give clone size only sometimes, using once, few, many, or a class for an expanded clone.

v_gene: TRBV11-2; d_gene: TRBD2; j_gene: TRBJ2-5; abundance: -; CDR3nt: TGTGCCAGCAGCTTAGTTCCTAGCGGGGGCCCTGGGGAGACCCAGTACTTC; CDR3aa: CASSLVPSGGPGETQYF
v_gene: TRBV20-1; d_gene: -; j_gene: TRBJ2-7; abundance: -; CDR3nt: TGCAGTGCGAACAGGGCCTCCTACGAGCAGTACTTC; CDR3aa: CSANRASYEQYF
v_gene: TRBV18; d_gene: -; j_gene: TRBJ1-1; abundance: -; CDR3nt: TGTGCCAGCTCACCTCTCGGACCGAACACTGAAGCTTTCTTT; CDR3aa: CASSPLGPNTEAFF
v_gene: TRBV20-1; d_gene: -; j_gene: TRBJ1-5; abundance: once; CDR3nt: TGCAGTGCTAGAGATGTGGCAGGCGATAGCAATCAGCCCCAGCATTTT; CDR3aa: CSARDVAGDSNQPQHF
v_gene: TRBV20-1; d_gene: -; j_gene: TRBJ2-3; abundance: -; CDR3nt: TGCAGTGCTAGAAGGACTGGCACAGATACGCAGTATTTT; CDR3aa: CSARRTGTDTQYF
v_gene: TRBV3-1; d_gene: TRBD1; j_gene: TRBJ1-2; abundance: -; CDR3nt: TGTGCCAGCAGCCAAGACCGAGCGGACAGGGAGCATGGCTACACCTTC; CDR3aa: CASSQDRADREHGYTF
v_gene: TRBV12-3/TRBV12-4; d_gene: -; j_gene: TRBJ2-1; abundance: -; CDR3nt: TGTGCCAGCAGTTTATCCCCGAATGAGCAGTTCTTC; CDR3aa: CASSLSPNEQFF
v_gene: TRBV19; d_gene: -; j_gene: TRBJ1-1; abundance: -; CDR3nt: TGTGCCAGTAGTAGAGGCCTCGCTGAAGCTTTCTTT; CDR3aa: CASSRGLAEAFF
v_gene: TRBV6-6; d_gene: -; j_gene: TRBJ2-1; abundance: -; CDR3nt: TGTGCCAGCAGTTACTCAATACAGGGCTACAATGAGCAGTTCTTC; CDR3aa: CASSYSIQGYNEQFF
v_gene: TRBV4-2; d_gene: TRBD2; j_gene: TRBJ2-5; abundance: -; CDR3nt: TGTGCCAGCAGCCAACAAAGCGGGGGGGAAGAGACCCAGTACTTC; CDR3aa: CASSQQSGGEETQYF
v_gene: TRBV9; d_gene: -; j_gene: TRBJ1-3; abundance: -; CDR3nt: TGTGCCAGCAGCGTAGCTGCCGGGGGCTCTGGAAACACCATATATTTT; CDR3aa: CASSVAAGGSGNTIYF
v_gene: TRBV4-1; d_gene: -; j_gene: TRBJ2-7; abundance: -; CDR3nt: TGCGCCAGCAGCCAAGAACTAAACGAGCAGTACTTC; CDR3aa: CASSQELNEQYF
v_gene: TRBV29-1; d_gene: -; j_gene: TRBJ1-2; abundance: once; CDR3nt: TGCAGCGTTGAACCGGCCATCTATGGCTACACCTTC; CDR3aa: CSVEPAIYGYTF
v_gene: TRBV11-2; d_gene: TRBD2; j_gene: TRBJ2-1; abundance: -; CDR3nt: TGTGCCAGCAGCCGTGGGACTAGGGGACATGTTGAGCAGTTCTTC; CDR3aa: CASSRGTRGHVEQFF
v_gene: TRBV27; d_gene: -; j_gene: TRBJ2-1; abundance: few; CDR3nt: TGTGCCAGCAGTCCGACCCGCAATGAGCAGTTCTTC; CDR3aa: CASSPTRNEQFF
v_gene: TRBV12-3/TRBV12-4; d_gene: -; j_gene: TRBJ1-2; abundance: -; CDR3nt: TGTGCCAGCAGTCCACCAACGAGGGGCTACACCTTC; CDR3aa: CASSPPTRGYTF
v_gene: TRBV7-3; d_gene: TRBD2; j_gene: TRBJ2-3; abundance: -; CDR3nt: TGTGCCAGCAGCTTAAGGCTAGCGGGGGGCACAGATACGCAGTATTTT; CDR3aa: CASSLRLAGGTDTQYF
v_gene: TRBV7-9; d_gene: -; j_gene: TRBJ2-7; abundance: -; CDR3nt: TGTGCCAGCAGCCGCCGGGACATCGGCTACGAGCAGTACTTC; CDR3aa: CASSRRDIGYEQYF
v_gene: TRBV15; d_gene: TRBD2; j_gene: TRBJ2-4; abundance: -; CDR3nt: TGTGCCACCAGCCTCCGGACTAGCGGGCTGAAAAACATTCAGTACTTC; CDR3aa: CATSLRTSGLKNIQYF
v_gene: TRBV20-1; d_gene: -; j_gene: TRBJ2-1; abundance: -; CDR3nt: TGCAGTGCGAGACCTAGTGGTCCGCTCAATGAGCAGTTCTTC; CDR3aa: CSARPSGPLNEQFF
v_gene: TRBV5-4; d_gene: -; j_gene: TRBJ1-2; abundance: -; CDR3nt: TGTGCCAGCAGCCCCCGGGAGGGGTTCGATTCCGGCTACACCTTC; CDR3aa: CASSPREGFDSGYTF
v_gene: TRBV15; d_gene: -; j_gene: TRBJ1-5; abundance: -; CDR3nt: TGTGCCACCAGCAGAGGAGGGACACAGAATCAGCCCCAGCATTTT; CDR3aa: CATSRGGTQNQPQHF
v_gene: TRBV28; d_gene: TRBD2; j_gene: TRBJ2-5; abundance: -; CDR3nt: TGTGCCAGCAAGCTCGGGGGACTAGGGGGGACCCAGTACTTC; CDR3aa: CASKLGGLGGTQYF
v_gene: TRBV29-1; d_gene: TRBD1; j_gene: TRBJ1-4; abundance: -; CDR3nt: TGCAGCGCGACAGGGTTGGGCGAAAAACTGTTTTTT; CDR3aa: CSATGLGEKLFF
v_gene: TRBV12-5; d_gene: TRBD2; j_gene: TRBJ2-1; abundance: -; CDR3nt: TGTGCTAGTGGTTTGGTACAAGGCGGGGGGCCCTCCTACAATGAGCAGTTCTTC; CDR3aa: CASGLVQGGGPSYNEQFF
v_gene: TRBV6-2/TRBV6-3; d_gene: -; j_gene: TRBJ1-2; abundance: -; CDR3nt: TGTGCCAGCAGTCCCCCCGGGACACTCTATGGCTACACCTTC; CDR3aa: CASSPPGTLYGYTF
v_gene: TRBV29-1; d_gene: TRBD1; j_gene: TRBJ2-1; abundance: once; CDR3nt: TGCAGCGTCCAACCGGGACAGCCCACTGAGCAGTTCTTC; CDR3aa: CSVQPGQPTEQFF
v_gene: TRBV20-1; d_gene: TRBD1; j_gene: TRBJ1-2; abundance: -; CDR3nt: TGCAGTGCTCCCCCCGGGACAGCTAACTATGGCTACACCTTC; CDR3aa: CSAPPGTANYGYTF